This T cell receptor beta chain is drawn from a study of CD8+CD57+ T cells in acquired aplastic anemia. TCR beta VDJ and CDR3 profiling used genomic DNA as template. MiXCR, run by TCRdb on the reads, gives a single entry per CDR3 protein. The repertoire holds 400,000 to 450,000 distinct CDR3 sequences, with under 80% as singletons. This clonotype was seen more than once but under ten times. Possible read error: a much larger clone is one base away. Per germline, CDR1 SGHRS and CDR2 YFSETQ. This CDR3 is 15 amino acids long. Source material: sorted CD4+, CD8+, or CD8+CD57+ T cells (not recorded which) from PBMCs. This clonotype was sampled from a human donor in good health, serving as a control. The V gene is TRBV5-1, the J gene TRBJ2-3, with TRBD2 matching 8 bases. CDR3 sequence reads: CASSLAGGGTDTQCF. The CDR3 DNA sequence: TGCGCCAGCAGCTTGGCCGGGGGGGGCACAGATACGCAGTGTTTT.